This T cell receptor beta chain was profiled in a study of regulatory T cells in long-lasting Graves disease. Time point given: newly diagnosed GD, antithyroid drugs for less than 3 months. With RNA extracted from PBMCs as input, the TCR library was made. The CDR3 extends over 12 amino acids. Looked up from germline, CDR1 is MDHEN and CDR2 is SYDVKM. Trimming stripped 6 bases from V and 12 bases from J, with 14 bases between. This clonotype was picked up many times. Its antigen is undetermined. Study findings and constraints: There were preferences for TRBV28, TRBJ1-2 and TRBJ2-5 in persistent disease.

To make TCR beta libraries, researchers used iRepertoire HTBI primers and Arm-PCR of CDR3 regions. MiXCR, run by TCRdb on the multiplex PCR reads, gives a single entry per CDR3 protein. Among about 620,000 distinct CDR3 sequences, approximately 15% were seen once, and the ten largest hold about 20%. The same data also went into a second study, on T cells in Graves' hyperthyroidism and ophthalmopathy. Per that study: Blood also carried most thyroid clonotypes expanded above 0.001. The model forecast ophthalmopathy, anticipating it by a median roughly 6.3 months before onset.

The V call is TRBV28, the J call TRBJ1-4; D unclear. The receptor was derived from a woman aged 25 to 45 with Graves disease. The material was peripheral blood mononuclear cells (PBMCs), obtained at new diagnosis, from a patient treated with antithyroid drugs. The CDR3 region is CASSTALLELFF. The CDR3 DNA reads as TGTGCCAGCAGCACAGCCCTCTTAGAACTGTTTTTT.